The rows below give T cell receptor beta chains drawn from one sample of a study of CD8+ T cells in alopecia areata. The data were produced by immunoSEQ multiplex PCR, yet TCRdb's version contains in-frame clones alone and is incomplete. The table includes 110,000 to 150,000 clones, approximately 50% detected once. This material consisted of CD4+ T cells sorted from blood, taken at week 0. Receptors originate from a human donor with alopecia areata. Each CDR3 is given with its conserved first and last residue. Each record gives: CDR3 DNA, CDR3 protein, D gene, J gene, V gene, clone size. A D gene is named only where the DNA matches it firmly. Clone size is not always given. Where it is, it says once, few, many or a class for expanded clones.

TGTGCGTGGGGTTCCATGAACACTGAAGCTTTCTTT	CAWGSMNTEAFF	-	TRBJ1-1	TRBV5-4	few
TGTGCCAGCTCACTCGAACGGGGCCCTGGAGATACGCAGTATTTT	CASSLERGPGDTQYF	-	TRBJ2-3	TRBV18	-
TGTGCCAGCAGTCCCCCCCGGCCGAACACTGAAGCTTTCTTT	CASSPPRPNTEAFF	-	TRBJ1-1	TRBV28	-
TGCAGCGCCAACGGACAGGGGGCGAAGGCTTTCTTT	CSANGQGAKAFF	TRBD1	TRBJ1-1	TRBV29-1	-
TGTGCCAGCAGCAGCACAGATACGCAGTATTTT	CASSSTDTQYF	-	TRBJ2-3	TRBV6-6	-
TGTGCCAGCAGTTACGATGGCAACCGCGTCTATGGCTACACCTTC	CASSYDGNRVYGYTF	-	TRBJ1-2	TRBV6-5	once
TGTGCCACCTCGGTCCTAGCGGGAGCCACAGATACGCAGTATTTT	CATSVLAGATDTQYF	TRBD2	TRBJ2-3	TRBV10-3	-
TGTGCCAGCAGCTTAGTCCAGGGGCTCCAGTACTTC	CASSLVQGLQYF	-	TRBJ2-7	TRBV11-2	-
TGTGCCAGCAGCCAAGGGGACAATGAGCAGTTCTTC	CASSQGDNEQFF	-	TRBJ2-1	TRBV4-2	-
TGTGCCAGCATTCGTGGCAGAGACACTGAAGCTTTCTTT	CASIRGRDTEAFF	-	TRBJ1-1	TRBV28	-
TGTGCCAGCAGGAGGCAGGGGGTGAACACCGGGGAGCTGTTTTTT	CASRRQGVNTGELFF	TRBD1	TRBJ2-2	TRBV27	-
TGTGCCAGCAGTCGGGGTGATGGCACCGGGGAGCTGTTTTTT	CASSRGDGTGELFF	-	TRBJ2-2	TRBV6-1	-
TGTGCCAGCAGTTACGAGGGGGAGCAGTACTTC	CASSYEGEQYF	-	TRBJ2-7	TRBV6-5	-
TGTGCCAGCACCAACCCCCGGCAGGGGGCCGAGCAGTACTTC	CASTNPRQGAEQYF	TRBD1	TRBJ2-7	TRBV5-6	once
TGCAGCGTCAAGGAGGGTTTAGCGATGGAAAAACTGTTTTTT	CSVKEGLAMEKLFF	-	TRBJ1-4	TRBV29-1	few
TGCAGCGTGAAACCTAGCACAGATACGCAGTATTTT	CSVKPSTDTQYF	-	TRBJ2-3	TRBV29-1	-
TGCAGCGTTGAAGACCGGGAAAAACTGTTTTTT	CSVEDREKLFF	-	TRBJ1-4	TRBV29-1	-
TGTGCCTGGTCCCAGGCTAGGGTCCAGCATTTT	CAWSQARVQHF	-	TRBJ1-5	TRBV30	-
TGCGCCAGCAGCGAAAAAACAAGAGACACCGGGGAGCTGTTTTTT	CASSEKTRDTGELFF	-	TRBJ2-2	TRBV5-1	-
TGTGCCTCGTACAGGGAGTCCCACACCTTC	CASYRESHTF	-	TRBJ1-2	TRBV30	-